The entry that follows covers one T cell receptor beta chain sequence. As yet, its antigen is unknown. The data stem from a study of T cell responses to AZD1222 COVID-19 vaccine. Study findings and constraints: Researchers report vaccine-associated CD4 TCRs spanning spike, with dominance at 160-218 and 743-854. Baseline serostatus was positive in only a handful of AZD1222 recipients. Nearly half of the spike-specific TCRs reportedly recognize variant regions that carry no mutations.

Trimming took off 1 base at V and 3 bases at J, with 18 bases between the two ends. The germline V gene encodes CDR1 SEHNR and CDR2 FQNEAQ (reference sequence). The CDR3 loop spans 17 amino acids. TCRdb's table, derived via immunoSEQ multiplex PCR, lists solely in-frame clones and lacks some. The data show about 67,000 clones, roughly 84% seen once. The rearrangement links TRBV7-9 to TRBJ1-2; D is possibly TRBD1 (6 bases). Material: peripheral blood, obtained on day 0 of AZD1222 vaccination. This TCR came from an adult in good health. The CDR3 DNA is TGTGCCAGCAGCTTAGTGGGGGGACAAAGAAATCACTATGGCTACACCTTC. Its protein product is CASSLVGGQRNHYGYTF.